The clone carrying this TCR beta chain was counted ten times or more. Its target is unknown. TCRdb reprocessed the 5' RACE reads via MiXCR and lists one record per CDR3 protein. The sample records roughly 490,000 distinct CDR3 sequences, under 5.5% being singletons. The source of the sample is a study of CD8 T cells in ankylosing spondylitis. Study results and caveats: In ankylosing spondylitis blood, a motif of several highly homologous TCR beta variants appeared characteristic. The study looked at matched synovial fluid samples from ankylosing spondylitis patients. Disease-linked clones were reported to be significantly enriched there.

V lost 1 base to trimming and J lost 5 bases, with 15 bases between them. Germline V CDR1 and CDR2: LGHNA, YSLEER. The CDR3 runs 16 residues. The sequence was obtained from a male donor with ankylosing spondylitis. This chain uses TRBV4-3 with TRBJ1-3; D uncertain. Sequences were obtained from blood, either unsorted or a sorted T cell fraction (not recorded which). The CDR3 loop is CASSQGAGILRNTIYF. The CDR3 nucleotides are TGCGCCAGCAGCCAAGGCGCAGGAATCCTCCGAAACACCATATATTTT.